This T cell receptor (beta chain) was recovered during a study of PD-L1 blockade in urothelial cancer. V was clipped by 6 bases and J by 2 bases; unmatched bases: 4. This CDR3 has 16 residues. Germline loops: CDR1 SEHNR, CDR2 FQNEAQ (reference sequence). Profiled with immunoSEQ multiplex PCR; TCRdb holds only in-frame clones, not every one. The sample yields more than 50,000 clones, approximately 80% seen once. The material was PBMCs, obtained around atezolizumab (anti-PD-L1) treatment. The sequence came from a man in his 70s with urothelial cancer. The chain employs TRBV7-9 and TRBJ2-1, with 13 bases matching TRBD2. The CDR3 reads CASSVTSGRTYNEQFF. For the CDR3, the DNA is TGTGCCAGCAGTGTGACTAGCGGGAGGACCTACAATGAGCAGTTCTTC.